Following are 17 T cell receptor beta chains from one sample sequenced in a study of CD8+ T cells in alopecia areata. As the sequencing template, cDNA was produced by extracting RNA and reverse transcribing it. Profiling relied on immunoSEQ multiplex PCR, and the TCRdb table lists in-frame clones only, not all of them. The data show about 270,000 clones, none appearing only once, with about 1.1% held by the ten largest. Cutaneous lymph node cells were pooled, and they were sorted using CD4, CD8alpha, NKG2D, NKG2ACE and other markers. Sequencing input: CD4+ T cells sorted from a lymph node. Source of these receptors: a C3H/HeJ mouse with alopecia areata. Mice of this strain are of MHC haplotype H2-k.

There are a few counts of this clone. The gene names given are mouse names. The read terminates 4 residues ahead of where the CDR3 ends, so the germline J gene completes it. Other DNA sequences from this sample encode an identical CDR3 as well. The chain joins TRBV13-2 to TRBJ2-5; TRBD2 matches 12 bases. CDR1 is NNHNN and CDR2 is SYGAGS in the germline V gene (reference sequence). This CDR3 contains 14 residues. The junction had 0 bases not matched to a gene; V was cut back by 5 bases and J by 2 bases. CDR3 amino acids: CASGGLGGQDTQYF. The covered CDR3 bases are TGTGCCAGCGGGGGACTGGGGGGCCAAGAC.

This clone occurred a few times. Genes and germline come from the mouse. The read gets to within 4 residues of the CDR3 end, and the germline J gene fills in the rest. This sequence joins TRBV13-3 and TRBJ2-5; 10 bases line up with TRBD1. The CDR3 covers 16 residues. In germline, CDR1 is NNHDY, CDR2 SYVADS. Incomplete CDR3 DNA: TGTGCCAGCAGTGAAGACAGGGGGCGAGGGGCAGAC. It specifies CASSEDRGRGAD. The CDR3 reads in full as CASSEDRGRGADTQYF.

This clone has only a few counts. Gene names refer to mouse genes. The CDR3 is cut off 4 residues early in the read; its end comes from the germline J gene. The V and J genes are TRBV14 and TRBJ1-1; TRBD1 agrees at 8 bases. This CDR3 comprises 14 residues. The V gene's germline CDR1 is SGHDT and CDR2 FRDEAV. CDR3 bases read: TGTGCCAGCAGTTTCCAGGGGGCTATTGCA. It codes for CASSFQGAIA. The CDR3 in its entirety is CASSFQGAIAEVFF.

A few counts support this clone. The germline and genes are mouse ones. The read is 4 residues too short to cover the CDR3 end, so that end is filled in from the germline J gene. The sample holds other DNA sequences that translate to the same CDR3. V is TRBV19 and J is TRBJ2-7; maybe TRBD1 (5 bases). The CDR3 runs to 12 residues. Germline loops: CDR1 FNHDT, CDR2 SITEND (reference sequence). V was trimmed by 5 bases and J by 3 bases, leaving 9 bases between them. The sequenced CDR3 bases are TGTGCCAGCAGCTTGGACAACTAT. Protein: CASSLDNY. The whole CDR3 reads CASSLDNYEQYF.

Regarding this clone: Germline and genes here are mouse. From the germline J gene comes the end of the CDR3, since the read stops 4 residues before it. The chain couples TRBV1 to TRBJ2-5; D perhaps matches TRBD1 (6 bases). Germline CDR1 NSQYPW, CDR2 LRSPGD (reference sequence). There are 13 residues in the CDR3. CDR3 DNA (partial): TGCACCTGCAGTGAAGGACAGAAAGAC. Its protein product is CTCSEGQKD. The CDR3 in its entirety is CTCSEGQKDTQYF.

This clone was observed a few times. The gene names given are mouse names. The read comes to an end 4 residues before the CDR3 does, leaving the germline J gene to fill in the end. The rearrangement uses TRBV5 and TRBJ2-5, with 9 positions matching TRBD2. V lost 4 bases, J lost 2 bases, and 1 base stayed unmatched. Germline V gives CDR1 LGHNA, CDR2 YNLKQL (reference sequence). This CDR3 contains 14 residues. The covered CDR3 bases are TGTGCCAGCAGCCGTGGGGGGGCCCAAGAC. Amino acids: CASSRGGAQD. The whole CDR3 protein reads CASSRGGAQDTQYF.

Turning to this clone: Gene names denote mouse genes. The read gets to within 4 residues of the CDR3 end, and the germline J gene fills in the rest. Other DNA sequences in the sample encode the same CDR3. The genes are TRBV13-3 and TRBJ1-1, with 8 bases aligning to TRBD1. This CDR3 has 13 amino acids. J was trimmed by 4 bases and V by 5 bases; bases with no gene match: 4. CDR1 and CDR2 from the germline V gene are NNHDY and SYVADS. The CDR3 reads CASRTGGGTEVFF. The sequenced CDR3 bases are TGTGCCAGCAGAACAGGGGGGGGCACA.

This clone was detected a few times. Genes and germline are mouse. The read falls 4 residues short of the CDR3 end, and the missing part is taken from the germline J gene. The V gene is TRBV5, the J gene TRBJ1-2, with D unclear. The germline V gene encodes CDR1 LGHNA and CDR2 YNLKQL (reference sequence). Trimming cost V 0 bases and J 4 bases, with 3 bases left between them. This CDR3 comprises 12 residues. Partial CDR3 DNA: TGTGCCAGCAGCCAAGATGGCTCC. It is translated as CASSQDGS. The entire CDR3 sequence reads CASSQDGSDYTF.

This clone was found a few times. The gene symbols are mouse symbols. CDR3 region: CASSGTGRMSAETLYF. The part of the CDR3 DNA that was read is TGTGCCAGCAGTGGGACAGGGAGAATGAGTGCAGAA. The chain couples TRBV13-3 to TRBJ2-3, with 8 bases identical to TRBD1. The read ends 4 residues before the CDR3 terminus; that terminus is restored from the germline J gene. CDR3 length: 16 amino acids. J gave up 0 bases and V 3 bases, and 6 bases lay outside the gene matches. Per the germline V gene, CDR1 is NNHDY and CDR2 is SYVADS.

As for this clone: The germline and genes are mouse ones. Read coverage stops 4 residues before the CDR3 terminus; the germline J gene supplies the remainder. The chain has TRBV13-1 and TRBJ2-3; TRBD2 matches at 12 bases. Germline V gene sequence: CDR1 NSHNY, CDR2 SYGAGN. The junction had 7 bases not matched to a gene; V was cut back by 5 bases and J by 0 bases. This CDR3 region has 17 residues. The sequenced CDR3 bases are TGTGCCAGCAGCGAGACTGGGGGGGCTTCTAGTGCAGAA. Translated: CASSETGGASSAE. The whole CDR3 is CASSETGGASSAETLYF.

A remark on this clone: Genes here carry mouse names. Coverage ceases 4 residues before the CDR3 finishes, and the germline J gene fills in the end. J is TRBJ2-7 and V is TRBV19; D is unresolved. The CDR3 contains 12 residues. Germline-derived CDR1 and CDR2 are FNHDT and SITEND (reference sequence). The CDR3 loop is CASSIQTYEQYF. Incomplete CDR3 DNA: TGTGCCAGCAGTATTCAGACATAT.

As to this clone: Mouse gene names and germline throughout. Read sequence stops 4 residues before the CDR3 end, and the germline J gene provides the missing end. The genes are TRBV13-1 and TRBJ1-2, with D unclear. Germline lookup yields CDR1 NSHNY and CDR2 SYGAGN. The length of the CDR3 is 14 residues. V lost 1 base, J lost 0 bases, and 7 bases lay in between. CDR3 amino acids: CASSDPEANSDYTF. CDR3 DNA (partial): TGTGCCAGCAGTGATCCAGAAGCAAACTCC.

This clone was observed at least ten times. Gene names are mouse gene names. The CDR3 goes on 4 residues after the read ends, and that part is filled in from the germline J gene. The rearrangement uses TRBV1 and TRBJ2-3; TRBD1 matches 12 bases. Trimming removed 2 bases from V and 3 bases from J; junction bases left unmatched: 3. The CDR3 covers 16 residues. Looked up from germline, CDR1 is NSQYPW and CDR2 is LRSPGD (reference sequence). CDR3 amino acids: CTCSASGTGGAETLYF. The CDR3 DNA, read in part, is TGCACCTGCAGTGCATCCGGGACAGGGGGCGCAGAA.

In this sample, this clone turned up a few times. Genes here carry mouse names. The read terminates 4 residues ahead of where the CDR3 ends, so the germline J gene completes it. The rearrangement joins TRBV13-3 to TRBJ1-2, with D possibly matching TRBD1 (6 bases). CDR3 length: 14 amino acids. V lost 5 bases to trimming and J lost 0 bases, with 11 bases between them. Germline V gene lookup returns CDR1 NNHDY and CDR2 SYVADS. CDR3 DNA, as far as it was read: TGTGCCAGCAGCGGACAGCATACAAACTCC. Protein: CASSGQHTNS. The entire CDR3 reads CASSGQHTNSDYTF.

This clone occurred a few times. Mouse gene names and germline throughout. Coverage ceases 4 residues before the CDR3 finishes, and the germline J gene fills in the end. This sequence joins TRBV13-1 and TRBJ2-2; 11 nucleotides line up with TRBD2. This CDR3 region has 16 residues. Germline CDR1 NSHNY, CDR2 SYGAGN. The trim removed 4 bases at V and 3 bases at J, leaving 5 bases unmatched. CDR3 residues: CASSPDWGDYTGQLYF. The part of the CDR3 DNA that was read is TGTGCCAGCAGTCCGGACTGGGGGGACTACACCGGG.

Details on this clone: The gene names given are mouse names. The observed sequence ends 4 residues before the CDR3 terminus, with the missing tail filled in from the germline J gene. The chain recombines TRBV14 with TRBJ2-7; possibly TRBD1 for D (5 bases). Germline V gene sequence: CDR1 SGHDT, CDR2 FRDEAV. CDR3 length equals 13 residues. V lost 5 bases and J lost 0, with 9 bases in between. Incomplete CDR3 DNA: TGTGCCAGCAGCCAGACAGACTCCTAT. Protein: CASSQTDSY. The CDR3 in full is CASSQTDSYEQYF.

There are a few counts of this clone. Germline and genes here are mouse. The read ends 4 residues shy of where the CDR3 ends; the end is completed using the germline J gene. This chain links TRBV5 with TRBJ1-1; D not resolved. There are 11 residues in the CDR3. The germline V gene has CDR1 LGHNA and CDR2 YNLKQL (reference sequence). The DNA read from the CDR3 is TGTGCCAGCAGCCAACTGGGA. It yields the protein CASSQLG. The whole CDR3 is CASSQLGEVFF.